This T cell receptor (beta chain) appears in the sequencing data of a study of blood T cell repertoires in COVID-19. Study overall: The United States, Italy and Spain supplied acute and convalescent COVID-19 samples. T cells, B-cell-depleted T cells, or PBMCs supplied cDNA or gDNA.

In the original processing: Scientists estimated how many nucleated cells there were by amplifying reference gene primers. Assay used: immunoSEQ multiplex PCR; TCRdb lists only in-frame clones, some missing. The V and J calls and the clone size are those of that table, but D and trimming were determined from the DNA. Altogether approximately 250,000 clones are present, about 89% being singletons, with the ten largest covering approximately 9.7%. This CDR3 is built from 14 residues. The germline CDR1 and CDR2 sequences are MNHEY and SVGAGI. V shed 6 bases, J shed 4 bases, and the junction held 6 bases outside the gene matches.

The chain is built from TRBV6-5 and TRBJ2-7, with 10 bases that match TRBD2. Input material: peripheral blood. The origin of this receptor is a man in his forties with active or convalescent COVID-19. CDR3 loop: CASRLAGGLYEQYF. In nucleotides, the CDR3 is TGTGCCAGCAGGTTAGCGGGAGGTCTTTACGAGCAGTACTTC.